Listed below are T cell receptor beta chains from one sample, sequenced in a study of blood T cell repertoires in COVID-19. Using immunoSEQ multiplex PCR, the repertoire was profiled, and TCRdb retains in-frame clones only, with some absent. Counted here are over 100,000 clones, around four fifths occurring once; the ten biggest clones make up roughly 20%. Material: peripheral blood. These receptors all stem from a woman between 55 and 75 years old with acute or convalescent COVID-19. The CDR3 runs from the conserved cysteine through the conserved F or W. The D gene is left open where the match is weak. Clone size, where shown, is once, few, many, or a class for clones that have expanded.

j_call | d_call | clone_size | v_call | cdr3_nt | cdr3_aa
TRBJ2-7 | TRBD2 | few | TRBV20-1 | TGCAGTGGGGACTACCACTACGAGCAGTACTTC | CSGDYHYEQYF
TRBJ2-1 | TRBD1 | . | TRBV5-4 | TGTGCCAGCAGCTTGGGACAGGGGGCCTACAATGAGCAGTTCTTC | CASSLGQGAYNEQFF
TRBJ2-7 | . | . | TRBV6-2/TRBV6-3 | TGTGCCAGCAGTTACTCTTCCAGGGTAGGATCCTACGAGCAGTACTTC | CASSYSSRVGSYEQYF
TRBJ1-4 | . | . | TRBV12-2 | TGTGCAAGTCTTAACGGGGTAATGGAAAAACTGTTTTTT | CASLNGVMEKLFF
TRBJ1-4 | . | . | TRBV5-4 | TGTGCCAGCAGCCCCGGGGGTGCAACTAATGAAAAACTGTTTTTT | CASSPGGATNEKLFF
TRBJ2-7 | TRBD1 | . | TRBV27 | TGTGCCAGCACCTTATCCCTCCCCCCGGGACAGGGTTACGAGCAGTACTTC | CASTLSLPPGQGYEQYF
TRBJ2-1 | . | . | TRBV19 | TGTGCCAGTAGTCAAGGTTACAGGGAGACGGATGAGCAGTTCTTC | CASSQGYRETDEQFF
TRBJ1-2 | . | . | TRBV5-6 | TGTGCCAGCAGCCCGACAGTCCCCCAAGGCTACACCTTC | CASSPTVPQGYTF
TRBJ1-2 | . | . | TRBV30 | TGTGCCTGGAGTGTTAAGGAGGCTAACTATGGCTACACCTTC | CAWSVKEANYGYTF
TRBJ1-2 | . | few | TRBV7-9 | TGTGCCAGCAGCGATGCGGGCGGGGGCAAATCTGTGGGAGGCTACACCTTC | CASSDAGGGKSVGGYTF
TRBJ2-3 | . | . | TRBV19 | TGTGCCAACCCGTGGAGGGTCCCAGATACGCAGTATTTT | CANPWRVPDTQYF
TRBJ1-6 | . | . | TRBV3-1/TRBV3-2 | TGTGCCAGCAGCAAGAGGGGGTCTTACTATAATTCACCCCTCCACTTT | CASSKRGSYYNSPLHF
TRBJ2-1 | . | . | TRBV6-5 | TGTGCCAGCAGCTTCGCCCAGGACAATGAGCAGTTCTTC | CASSFAQDNEQFF
TRBJ2-1 | . | . | TRBV7-2 | TGTGCCAGCAGCCGGAAGGGGGGGACAAACCTCTACAATGAGCAGTTCTTC | CASSRKGGTNLYNEQFF
TRBJ1-2 | TRBD1 | . | TRBV2 | TGTGCCAACCAAGTAGGACAGGTTGAGGGCTACACCTTC | CANQVGQVEGYTF
TRBJ2-5 | . | . | TRBV7-9 | TGTGCCAGCAGCTTAGGAGTAATCCAAGAGACCCAGTACTTC | CASSLGVIQETQYF
TRBJ1-2 | . | . | TRBV6-6 | TGTGCCAGCATCTTCGGAGGGGTAGGGGGCTACACCTTC | CASIFGGVGGYTF
TRBJ2-1 | TRBD1 | . | TRBV28 | TGTGCCAGCAGCCGTACCGGGACAGTCTACAATGAGCAGTTCTTC | CASSRTGTVYNEQFF
TRBJ2-4 | TRBD2 | . | TRBV3-1/TRBV3-2 | TGTGCCAGCAGCCAAGATGTTCGCGGGAGTAAAAACATTCAGTACTTC | CASSQDVRGSKNIQYF
TRBJ2-1 | TRBD2 | . | TRBV28 | TGTGCCACCAAAAGGGGCGGGGGGGCCCCCAATGAGCAGTTCTTC | CATKRGGGAPNEQFF
TRBJ2-7 | . | . | TRBV6-2/TRBV6-3 | TGTGCCAGCAGCTTTAGCGCCAACTACGAGCAGTACTTC | CASSFSANYEQYF
TRBJ2-3 | TRBD1 | . | TRBV5-6 | TGTGCCAGCAGCTTGGACAGGGGCAGGGGCACAGATACGCAGTATTTT | CASSLDRGRGTDTQYF
TRBJ1-2 | . | . | TRBV7-2 | TGTGCCAAAGGAGCGGGGGCATCTCAAGGGGGCTACACCTTC | CAKGAGASQGGYTF
TRBJ1-5 | . | . | TRBV2 | TGTGCCAGCACCGAGGCTGGGCCCCAGCATTTT | CASTEAGPQHF
TRBJ2-7 | . | . | TRBV28 | TGTGCCAGCAGTTCTATAAGGACAGAGCAGTACTTC | CASSSIRTEQYF
TRBJ2-7 | . | . | TRBV28 | TGTGCCAGCAGTTTACAGCGGACTGGTACCTACGAGCAGTACTTC | CASSLQRTGTYEQYF
TRBJ1-2 | TRBD1 | . | TRBV7-6 | TGTGCCAGCAGCTCCCCCGGGACAGGTTACTATGGCTACACCTTC | CASSSPGTGYYGYTF
TRBJ1-5 | . | once | TRBV30 | TGTGCCTGGAACCTCGGAGTAAATCAGCCCCAGCATTTT | CAWNLGVNQPQHF
TRBJ1-1 | . | . | TRBV10-1 | TGCGCCAGCAGTGAGTCCTTGAACACTGAAGCTTTCTTT | CASSESLNTEAFF
TRBJ2-7 | . | . | TRBV7-2 | TGTGCCAGCAGCTTATCGCAGGGGATGGCCTACGAGCAGTACTTC | CASSLSQGMAYEQYF
TRBJ2-1 | . | once | TRBV29-1 | TGCAGCGTTATGCAGGGGAATGAGCAGTTCTTC | CSVMQGNEQFF
TRBJ1-4 | . | . | TRBV6-5 | TGTGCCAGCAGTTATGACAGGCTGAATGAAAAACTGTTTTTT | CASSYDRLNEKLFF
TRBJ1-1 | . | . | TRBV5-6 | TGTGCCAGCAGCTTGGAGGACAGAGGGACCACTGAAGCTTTCTTT | CASSLEDRGTTEAFF
TRBJ1-3 | . | . | TRBV28 | TGTGCCAGCAGCCGCGGGATCGGAAACACCATATATTTT | CASSRGIGNTIYF
TRBJ2-5 | TRBD2 | . | TRBV7-2 | TGTGCCAGCAGTACAACTAGCGGAAACATTGGAGAGACCCAGTACTTC | CASSTTSGNIGETQYF
TRBJ1-2 | . | . | TRBV10-3 | TGTGCCATCAGTGAGGGGGAGGTTAACTATGGCTACACCTTC | CAISEGEVNYGYTF
TRBJ1-4 | TRBD1 | . | TRBV2 | TGTGCCAGCAGGGACAGGGGAACGTCAAATGAAAAACTGTTTTTT | CASRDRGTSNEKLFF
TRBJ2-5 | . | . | TRBV30 | TGTGCCTGGCGGACTCGCGAGGTATGGCAAGAGACCCAGTACTTC | CAWRTREVWQETQYF
TRBJ1-2 | TRBD1 | few | TRBV18 | TGTGCCAGCTCACCGACAGGGGTCTATGGCTACACCTTC | CASSPTGVYGYTF
TRBJ1-1 | TRBD1 | . | TRBV19 | TGTGCCAGTAGCGCCAGGGGGGACGGAGACACTGAAGCTTTCTTT | CASSARGDGDTEAFF
TRBJ1-1 | . | . | TRBV25-1 | TGTGCCAGCATGGGAGGCCCTGAAGCTTTCTTT | CASMGGPEAFF
TRBJ2-1 | . | few | TRBV7-6 | TGTGCCAGCAGCCTTGGGGCTAGCGCCTACAATGAGCAGTTCTTC | CASSLGASAYNEQFF
TRBJ2-7 | . | once | TRBV12-3/TRBV12-4 | TGTGCCAGCAGTTTAGGGGGCGGCGAGCAGTACTTC | CASSLGGGEQYF
TRBJ1-5 | . | few | TRBV6-2/TRBV6-3 | TGTGCCAGCAGCTCCGACAGGAAACAGCCCCAGCATTTT | CASSSDRKQPQHF
TRBJ1-6 | . | . | TRBV9 | TGTGCCAGCAGCGTAGAAGGACAGAATAATTCACCCCTCCACTTT | CASSVEGQNNSPLHF
TRBJ1-2 | TRBD1 | once | TRBV6-5 | TGTGCCAGCAGACCCCGGGACAGGGCCTATGGCTACACCTTC | CASRPRDRAYGYTF
TRBJ2-5 | TRBD1 | . | TRBV7-9 | TGTGCCAGCAGATGGACAGGGGGGGAAGAGACCCAGTACTTC | CASRWTGGEETQYF
TRBJ2-2 | TRBD1 | . | TRBV3-1/TRBV3-2 | TGTGCCAGCAGCCAAGATTATCAGGGGGCAGCCGGGGAGCTGTTTTTT | CASSQDYQGAAGELFF
TRBJ1-5 | . | . | TRBV9 | TGTGCCAGCAGTGCGGGAATAATGAATCAGCCCCAGCATTTT | CASSAGIMNQPQHF
TRBJ1-1 | . | . | TRBV7-8 | TGTGCCAGCAGCTTAGAGTCGGGGATCCTGAACACTGAAGCTTTCTTT | CASSLESGILNTEAFF
TRBJ2-5 | . | . | TRBV29-1 | TGCAGCACACCGGGACACGGACACTTC | CSTPGHGHF
TRBJ2-3 | . | . | TRBV28 | TGTGCCAGCAGTTTAGGCACCCTGTCCGTCACAGATACGCAGTATTTT | CASSLGTLSVTDTQYF
TRBJ2-1 | . | few | TRBV11-3 | TGTGCCAGCAGCTTACGACTGCGAAACTCCTACAATGAGCAGTTCTTC | CASSLRLRNSYNEQFF